Sequencing of this T cell receptor (beta chain) was carried out in a study of CD8+CD57+ T cells in acquired aplastic anemia. The germline V gene encodes CDR1 DFQATT and CDR2 SNEGSKA (reference sequence). The V end lost 3 bases, the J end lost 4 bases, and 9 bases lay between the germline ends. There are 12 residues in the CDR3. CD8+CD57+ cell expansion had been shown by flow cytometry in patients chosen for sequencing. Genomic DNA templated the TCR beta VDJ and CDR3 profiling. MiXCR was run by TCRdb on the reads, yielding one entry per CDR3 protein. The sample has around 170,000 distinct CDR3 sequences, roughly half seen once.

The chain combines TRBV20-1 with TRBJ2-5; D tentatively fits TRBD1 or TRBD2 (6 bases each). The sample comprised sorted CD4+, CD8+, or CD8+CD57+ T cells (not recorded which) from PBMCs. This sequence originates from a human donor with aplastic anemia. Written as DNA, the CDR3 is TGCAGTGCTAGTGAGGGGGGAGAGACCCAGTACTTC. Its protein product is CSASEGGETQYF.